Sequencing of this TCR beta chain was carried out in a study of blood T cell repertoires in COVID-19. Background on the study: Italy, Spain and the United States were the sources of the convalescent and acute COVID-19 samples.

From germline, CDR1 is MNHEY and CDR2 SVGAGI. The V end lost 5 bases, the J end lost 1 base, and 8 bases lay between the germline ends. The CDR3 is 14 residues long. Patients at the Seattle site were enrolled during active infection and followed longitudinally. Profiling relied on immunoSEQ multiplex PCR, and the TCRdb table lists in-frame clones only, not all of them. The table lists 300,000 to 350,000 clones, roughly 89% of them singletons. The specimen sequenced was peripheral blood. This sequence joins TRBV6-5 and TRBJ2-2, with D possibly matching TRBD1 (5 bases). The receptor was derived from a man aged 25 to 45 with COVID-19, enrolled during active disease. The CDR3 loop reads CASSNTGNTGELFF. As DNA, the CDR3 is TGTGCCAGCAGTAATACAGGGAACACCGGGGAGCTGTTTTTT.